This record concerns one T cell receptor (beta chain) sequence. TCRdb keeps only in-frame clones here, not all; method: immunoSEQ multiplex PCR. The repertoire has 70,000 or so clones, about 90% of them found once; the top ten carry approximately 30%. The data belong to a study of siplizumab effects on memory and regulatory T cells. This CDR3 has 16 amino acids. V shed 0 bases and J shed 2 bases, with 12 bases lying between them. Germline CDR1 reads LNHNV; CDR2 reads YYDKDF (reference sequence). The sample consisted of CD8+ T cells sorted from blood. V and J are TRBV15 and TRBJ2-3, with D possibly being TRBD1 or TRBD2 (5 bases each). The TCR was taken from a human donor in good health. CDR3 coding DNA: TGTGCCACCAGCAGAGATTTACAGGACTTCACAGATACGCAGTATTTT. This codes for CATSRDLQDFTDTQYF.